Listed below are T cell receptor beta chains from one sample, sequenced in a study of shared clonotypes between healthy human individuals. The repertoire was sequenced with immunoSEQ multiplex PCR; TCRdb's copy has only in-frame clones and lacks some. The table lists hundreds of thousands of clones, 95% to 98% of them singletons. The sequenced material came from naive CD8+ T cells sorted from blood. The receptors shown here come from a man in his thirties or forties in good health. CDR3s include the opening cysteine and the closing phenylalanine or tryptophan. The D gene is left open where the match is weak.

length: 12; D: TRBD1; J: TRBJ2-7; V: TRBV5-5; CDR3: CASRGTGDEQYF; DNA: TGTGCCAGTAGGGGAACAGGGGACGAGCAGTACTTC
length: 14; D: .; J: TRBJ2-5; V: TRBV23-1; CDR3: CASSQSNVQETQYF; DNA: TGCGCCAGCAGTCAATCAAACGTACAAGAGACCCAGTACTTC
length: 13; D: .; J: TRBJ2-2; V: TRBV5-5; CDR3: CASSLRVTGELFF; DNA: TGTGCCAGCAGCTTGCGGGTCACCGGGGAGCTGTTTTTT
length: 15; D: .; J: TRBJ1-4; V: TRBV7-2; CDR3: CASSLVGAGYEKLFF; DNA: TGTGCCAGCAGCTTAGTAGGGGCGGGATACGAAAAACTGTTTTTT
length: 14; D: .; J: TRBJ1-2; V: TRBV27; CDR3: CASSLYYLGSGYTF; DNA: TGTGCCAGCAGTTTGTACTACCTAGGGTCTGGCTACACCTTC
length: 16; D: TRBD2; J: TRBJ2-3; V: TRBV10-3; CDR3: CAISGSSGSTPDTQYF; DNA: TGTGCCATCAGTGGGAGTAGCGGGAGTACCCCAGATACGCAGTATTTT
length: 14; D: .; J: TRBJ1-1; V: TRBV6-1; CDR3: CASSVSGEHTEAFF; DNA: TGTGCCAGCAGTGTCTCTGGGGAGCACACTGAAGCTTTCTTT
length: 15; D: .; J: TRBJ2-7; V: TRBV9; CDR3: CASSVGQVSSYEQYF; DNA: TGTGCCAGCAGCGTAGGACAGGTGAGCTCCTACGAGCAGTACTTC
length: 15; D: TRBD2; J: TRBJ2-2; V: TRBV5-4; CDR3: CASRKAGGVTGELFF; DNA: TGTGCCAGCAGGAAAGCGGGAGGGGTCACCGGGGAGCTGTTTTTT
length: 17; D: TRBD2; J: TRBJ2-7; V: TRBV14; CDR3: CASSQTKSGSATYEQYF; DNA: TGTGCCAGCAGCCAGACAAAAAGCGGGAGCGCAACCTACGAGCAGTACTTC
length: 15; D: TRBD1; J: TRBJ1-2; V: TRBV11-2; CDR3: CASSLEGGTAPGYTF; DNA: TGTGCCAGCAGCTTAGAAGGGGGCACGGCGCCAGGCTACACCTTC
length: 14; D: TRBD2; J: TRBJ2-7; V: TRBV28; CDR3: CASSRAGVPYEQYF; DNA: TGTGCCAGCAGCAGAGCGGGGGTCCCCTACGAGCAGTACTTC
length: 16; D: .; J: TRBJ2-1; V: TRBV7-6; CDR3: CASSLKPNTVDNEQFF; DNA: TGTGCCAGCAGCCTCAAGCCCAATACAGTTGACAATGAGCAGTTCTTC
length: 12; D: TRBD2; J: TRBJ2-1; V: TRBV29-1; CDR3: CSGTSGDNEQFF; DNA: TGCAGCGGGACTAGCGGGGACAATGAGCAGTTCTTC
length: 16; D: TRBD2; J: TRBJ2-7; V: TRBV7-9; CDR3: CASSQTIAGGPYEQYF; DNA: TGTGCCAGCAGCCAAACTATAGCGGGGGGACCCTACGAGCAGTACTTC
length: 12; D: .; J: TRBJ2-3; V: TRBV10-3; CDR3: CAISESQGTQYF; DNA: TGTGCCATCAGTGAGTCACAGGGAACGCAGTATTTT
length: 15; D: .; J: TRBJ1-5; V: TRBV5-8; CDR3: CASSLSIQGNQPQHF; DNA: TGTGCCAGCAGCTTGTCGATCCAGGGGAATCAGCCCCAGCATTTT